This TCR beta chain was identified in a study of blood T cell repertoires in COVID-19. Overall study: Sites across the United States, Italy and Spain contributed samples from acute and convalescent COVID-19. PBMCs, B-cell-depleted T cells, or T cells provided the cDNA or gDNA that made up the material.

Some clones are missing from TCRdb's copy, which holds only in-frame ones; the method was immunoSEQ multiplex PCR. The table has 110,000 or so clones, over 70% seen once; the top ten hold about 1.4%. The CDR3 length is 14 residues. Germline assignment: CDR1 SGHAT and CDR2 FQNNGV. Trimming took off 4 bases at V and 4 bases at J, with 10 bases between the two ends. The genes are TRBV11-2 and TRBJ1-4, with TRBD1 as a possible D gene (6 bases). The specimen sequenced was peripheral blood. The sequence derives from a man aged 45-65 years with acute or convalescent COVID-19. The CDR3 sequence is CASSSGQLNEKLFF. The CDR3 region has the DNA TGTGCCAGCAGCTCCGGACAGCTTAATGAAAAACTGTTTTTT.